These 25 T cell receptor beta chains were all obtained from the same sample, sequenced in a study of blood T cell repertoires in COVID-19. Method: immunoSEQ multiplex PCR; TCRdb's copy keeps in-frame clones and lacks some. Here the sample spans 250,000 to 300,000 clones, around 86% being singletons. Sequenced sample: peripheral blood. These receptors originate from a man younger than 35 with active or convalescent COVID-19.

In nucleotides, the CDR3 is TGTGCCAGCAGCCGCGGGGGGGGAGAGACCCAGTACTTC. Translation: CASSRGGGETQYF. The chain recombines TRBV5-4 with TRBJ2-5, with 9 bases aligning to TRBD2. V trimming: 4 bases; J trimming: 4 bases; junction bases outside the gene matches: 2. CDR1 and CDR2 from the germline V gene are SGHNT and YYREEE (reference sequence). The CDR3 has 13 residues.

The genes are TRBV6-6 and TRBJ2-7; 9 bases fit TRBD1. The CDR3 spans 13 residues. CDR1 is MNHNY, CDR2 SVGAGI, per germline (reference sequence). V gave up 5 bases and J gave up 6 bases; unmatched junction bases: 5. The CDR3 sequence: CASSNEQGAEQYF. The CDR3 DNA follows: TGTGCCAGCAGTAATGAACAGGGGGCCGAGCAGTACTTC.

This clone was seen only once. The V and J genes are TRBV5-1 and TRBJ2-1, with no clear D. V was pared by 0 bases and J by 6 bases, with 7 bases between. This CDR3 contains 13 residues. Germline lookup yields CDR1 SGHRS and CDR2 YFSETQ. The CDR3 loop reads CASSLEYGNEQFF. The CDR3 DNA reads as TGCGCCAGCAGCTTGGAATACGGCAATGAGCAGTTCTTC.

This chain connects TRBV19 to TRBJ1-2; 10 nucleotides align to TRBD1. V lost 8 bases, J lost 3 bases, and 15 bases stayed unmatched. This CDR3 comprises 17 residues. Germline V lookup: CDR1 LNHDA, CDR2 SQIVND (reference sequence). CDR3 sequence (DNA): TGTGCCAGTTTCAATTGGGACAGGGGAGGAGAGGACTATGGCTACACCTTC. Encoded protein: CASFNWDRGGEDYGYTF.

V gene TRBV3-1 (or the pseudogene TRBV3-2) combines with J gene TRBJ2-7; 11 positions agree with TRBD1. The germline V gene has CDR1 LGHDT and CDR2 YNNKEL (reference sequence). The V segment lost 3 bases and the J segment 3 bases; nucleotides outside the gene matches: 7. There are 16 residues in the CDR3. The CDR3: CASSQGWGTGGYEQYF. The CDR3 DNA sequence: TGTGCCAGCAGCCAGGGTTGGGGGACAGGGGGCTACGAGCAGTACTTC.

This clone appeared a few times. The genes are TRBV29-1 and TRBJ2-1; 8 bases match TRBD1. CDR1 and CDR2 from the germline V gene are SQVTM and ANQGSEA. Losses at the gene ends were 7 bases for V and 14 bases for J; bases not matched to a gene: 10. The CDR3 has 11 residues. The CDR3 DNA reads as TGCAGCGGGATGACAGGGGAAGGGGAGTTCTTC. It is translated as CSGMTGEGEFF.

The rearrangement uses TRBV30 and TRBJ1-2; no clear D gene. Between the trimmed V and J ends, which lost 3 bases and 7 bases, there was a span of 15 bases. The CDR3 length is 13 residues. In germline, CDR1 is GTSNPN, CDR2 SVGIG (reference sequence). CDR3 in DNA: TGTGCCTGGAGCGAGGACGAGGGTCGTGGCTACACCTTC. It specifies CAWSEDEGRGYTF.

The chain has TRBV19 and TRBJ2-5; 9 nucleotides align to TRBD2. V shed 2 bases, J shed 1 base, and the junction held 2 bases outside the gene matches. Germline assignment: CDR1 LNHDA and CDR2 SQIVND (reference sequence). This CDR3 is 15 amino acids long. The CDR3 DNA reads TGTGCCAGTAGTATAATGCGGGGGGGCCAAGAGACCCAGTACTTC. Residues: CASSIMRGGQETQYF.

This chain uses TRBV5-4 with TRBJ1-3; the match to TRBD1 covers 9 bases. The CDR3 is 15 residues long. Germline V gives CDR1 SGHNT, CDR2 YYREEE (reference sequence). With V trimmed by 6 bases and J by 4 bases, 8 bases remained unmatched. The DNA of the CDR3 is TGTGCCAGCAAACCATCACAGGGGGCGGGAAACACCATATATTTT. Amino acids: CASKPSQGAGNTIYF.

Comments on this clone: Additional DNA sequences in this sample encode the identical CDR3. This rearrangement joins TRBV2 to TRBJ2-5, with TRBD2 as a possible D gene (6 bases). The CDR3 is made up of 11 amino acids. Trimming stripped 10 bases from V and 5 bases from J, with 11 bases between. Germline CDR1 is SNHLY and CDR2 is FYNNEI. CDR3 amino acids: CATGGGETQYF. In DNA form, the CDR3 reads TGTGCCACCGGGGGAGGCGAGACCCAGTACTTC.

The V gene is TRBV29-1, the J gene TRBJ2-1; 7 bases match TRBD2. V lost 4 bases and J lost 3; bases outside the gene matches: 6. In germline, CDR1 is SQVTM, CDR2 ANQGSEA. The CDR3 is made up of 14 amino acids. The DNA of the CDR3 is TGCAGCGTTGGTTTCGCTAGCGGCTACAATGAGCAGTTCTTC. Translation: CSVGFASGYNEQFF.

The chain recombines TRBV7-6 with TRBJ2-3; D is possibly TRBD1 (6 bases). Trimming left V 1 base short and J 2 bases short, with 13 bases between. Germline V CDR1 and CDR2: SGHVS, FNYEAQ. The CDR3 has 16 residues. CDR3 region: CASSLGFSGDTDTQYF. The CDR3 DNA follows: TGTGCCAGCAGCTTAGGATTTTCAGGGGACACAGATACGCAGTATTTT.

A single count supports this clone. The V call is TRBV5-4, the J call TRBJ2-1, with a possible D match to TRBD1 (5 bases). Germline CDR1 is SGHNT and CDR2 is YYREEE (reference sequence). The CDR3 sequence is 12 residues long. The CDR3, as DNA: TGTGCTGGGGTAAGGGGTAATGATGAGCAGTTCTTC. Its protein product is CAGVRGNDEQFF.

This clone was found once. The chain has TRBV11-3 and TRBJ2-2; 9 bases align to TRBD2. The ends lost 0 bases at V and 7 bases at J; junction bases unmatched: 12. Germline assignment: CDR1 SGHNT and CDR2 YENEEA. This CDR3 spans 18 amino acids. CDR3 residues: CASSLDTSGGRGSGELFF. In DNA, the CDR3 is TGTGCCAGCAGCTTAGATACCTCTGGCGGGAGGGGGAGCGGGGAGCTGTTTTTT.

This rearrangement joins TRBV7-9 to TRBJ1-5; D ambiguous. Per the germline V gene, CDR1 is SEHNR and CDR2 is FQNEAQ (reference sequence). Between the trimmed V and J ends, which lost 1 base and 5 bases, there was a span of 18 bases. There are 17 residues in the CDR3. CDR3 loop: CASSLVGDLGGDQPQHF. The CDR3 bases are TGTGCCAGCAGCTTAGTCGGGGATCTAGGTGGGGATCAGCCCCAGCATTTT.

The chain is built from TRBV7-9 and TRBJ2-2; perhaps TRBD2 as D (5 bases). Germline CDR1 SEHNR, CDR2 FQNEAQ (reference sequence). The V end was cut by 5 bases, the J end by 6 bases, with 7 bases between. The CDR3 extends over 12 amino acids. The CDR3 protein is CASSPAAGELFF. The DNA of the CDR3 is TGTGCCAGCAGCCCAGCGGCCGGGGAGCTGTTTTTT.

The rearrangement joins TRBV3-1 (or the pseudogene TRBV3-2) to TRBJ2-5; possibly TRBD2 for D (6 bases). The CDR3 has 19 amino acids. Per the germline V gene, CDR1 is LGHDT and CDR2 is YNNKEL (reference sequence). V was pared by 0 bases and J by 5 bases, with 25 bases between. CDR3 nucleotide sequence: TGTGCCAGCAGCCAAGACGGGGGTTTGCGGGGCTCTTTCTTGGAGACCCAGTACTTC. It yields the protein CASSQDGGLRGSFLETQYF.

This sequence joins TRBV2 and TRBJ2-5; TRBD1 is a possible D gene (6 bases). Germline loops: CDR1 SNHLY, CDR2 FYNNEI. CDR3 length: 13 residues. V lost 4 bases and J lost 2, with 8 bases in between. Here the CDR3 reads CASSVDRQETQYF. In DNA, the CDR3 is TGTGCCAGCAGTGTAGACAGGCAAGAGACCCAGTACTTC.

V is TRBV21-1 and J is TRBJ1-5; the table's D gene call, TRBD1, was not cross checked with the DNA. TRBV21-1 is described as a pseudogene. This CDR3 is built from 17 residues. CDR3 loop: CASSKEGTGPNNQPQHF. For the CDR3, the DNA is TGTGCCAGCAGCAAAGAAGGTACAGGGCCCAACAATCAGCCCCAGCATTTT.

This clone showed up just once. The genes are TRBV6-5 and TRBJ1-1, with 7 bases matching TRBD1. The junction had 2 bases not matched to a gene; V was cut back by 4 bases and J by 3 bases. CDR1 and CDR2 from the germline V gene are MNHEY and SVGAGI. The CDR3 is 13 residues long. The CDR3 nucleotides read TGTGCCAGCAGTTCCCAGGGGGACACTGAAGCTTTCTTT. This encodes CASSSQGDTEAFF.

The chain is built from TRBV6-1 and TRBJ1-2, with D tentatively TRBD1 (6 bases). V was cut by 6 bases and J by 4 bases, with 18 bases left in between. This CDR3 contains 15 residues. The germline gives CDR1 MNHNS, CDR2 SASEGT. CDR3 sequence: CASSHSRGEAYGYTF. CDR3 sequence (DNA): TGTGCCAGCAGCCATTCCAGGGGAGAGGCCTATGGCTACACCTTC.

The chain carries TRBV7-2 and TRBJ2-3, with a tentative D call TRBD1 (6 bases). The ends were cut back, 1 base at V and 2 bases at J, with 10 bases in the middle. This CDR3 has 15 amino acids. CDR1 SGHTA and CDR2 FQGNSA come from the germline V gene. CDR3: CASSLDGQNTDTQYF. CDR3 sequence (DNA): TGTGCCAGCAGCTTAGATGGACAGAACACAGATACGCAGTATTTT.

The V and J genes are TRBV5-1 and TRBJ2-3; D perhaps matches TRBD1 (6 bases). This CDR3 contains 14 residues. Germline V gives CDR1 SGHRS, CDR2 YFSETQ. V was cut by 1 base and J by 2 bases, with 8 bases left in between. CDR3 sequence reads: CASSLPGHTDTQYF. CDR3 sequence (DNA): TGCGCCAGCAGCTTGCCGGGACACACAGATACGCAGTATTTT.

This clone was picked up many times. The chain uses TRBV7-6 and TRBJ2-3, with TRBD1 matching over 8 bases. V shed 5 bases and J 1 base; nucleotides not matched to a gene: 8. This CDR3 has 16 residues. Per germline, CDR1 SGHVS and CDR2 FNYEAQ. The chain's CDR3 is CASSRYQGAGTDTQYF. The CDR3 DNA sequence: TGTGCCAGCAGCAGATACCAGGGGGCAGGCACAGATACGCAGTATTTT.

This chain connects TRBV4-1 to TRBJ2-3; 7 nucleotides align to TRBD2. The V and J ends lost 1 base and 7 bases, in that order; junction bases with no gene match: 8. Germline loops: CDR1 MGHRA, CDR2 YSYEKL. The CDR3 runs 15 residues. The CDR3 is CASSQGSQRGNTQYF. Written as DNA, the CDR3 is TGCGCCAGCAGCCAAGGATCCCAGCGGGGAAATACGCAGTATTTT.